Listed below are T cell receptor beta chains from one sample, sequenced in a study of blood T cell repertoires in COVID-19. Generated by immunoSEQ multiplex PCR, the TCRdb table keeps only in-frame clones and is missing some. The data hold approximately 120,000 clones, with over 70% observed a single time. Sequenced input: peripheral blood. These receptors were taken from a man of 80 years or more with acute or convalescent COVID-19. CDR3s include the opening cysteine and the closing phenylalanine or tryptophan. The D gene is left open where the match is weak. Only part of the rows carry a size: once, few, many, or a class if the clone is expanded.

J | D | size | V | DNA | CDR3
TRBJ2-7 | TRBD1 | - | TRBV5-1 | TGCGCCAGCAGCACGACGCGACAGGGCCACACCGAGCAGTACTTC | CASSTTRQGHTEQYF
TRBJ1-5 | TRBD1 | few | TRBV6-5 | TGTGCCAGCACCACAGGGGGTCAGCCCCAGCATTTT | CASTTGGQPQHF
TRBJ2-3 | - | - | TRBV24-1 | TGTGCCACCAGCGGGGTGCGGGTAACAGATACGCAGTATTTT | CATSGVRVTDTQYF
TRBJ1-5 | TRBD1 | few | TRBV2 | TGTGCCAGCAGTGGACAGGGGGGGGTTCAGCCCCAGCATTTT | CASSGQGGVQPQHF
TRBJ2-1 | TRBD1 | - | TRBV19 | TGTGCCAGTGGGGACAGGGGGTTCAATGAGCAGTTCTTC | CASGDRGFNEQFF
TRBJ2-2 | - | - | TRBV19 | TGTGCCAGTAGTATAGTTCGGCAGGGGAGAAACACCGGGGAGCTGTTTTTT | CASSIVRQGRNTGELFF
TRBJ2-5 | TRBD1 | - | TRBV7-9 | TGTGCCAGCAGCTTAGGGACAGGAAAAGAGACCCAGTACTTC | CASSLGTGKETQYF
TRBJ2-7 | TRBD1 | - | TRBV11-2 | TGTGCCAGCAGCCCCCAGGGACAGGTTAACTACGAGCAGTACTTC | CASSPQGQVNYEQYF
TRBJ2-3 | - | - | TRBV4-2 | TGTGCCAGCAGCCTGACTCATTACACAGATACGCAGTATTTT | CASSLTHYTDTQYF
TRBJ2-3 | TRBD2 | - | TRBV10-3 | TGTGCCATCAGTGAGGGGGGACTAGTTGGAGATACGCAGTATTTT | CAISEGGLVGDTQYF
TRBJ1-2 | TRBD1 | - | TRBV7-9 | TGTGCCAGCAGCACAGGGACAGGGGCGTATGGCTACACCTTC | CASSTGTGAYGYTF
TRBJ1-2 | TRBD1 | - | TRBV3-1/TRBV3-2 | TGTGCCAGCAGCCAGGGACAGGCAGGACCCTATGGCTACACCTTC | CASSQGQAGPYGYTF
TRBJ1-2 | - | once | TRBV12-3/TRBV12-4 | TGTGCCAGCAGTTTTGGACAGAATGATGGCTACACCTTC | CASSFGQNDGYTF
TRBJ2-5 | - | - | TRBV2 | TGTGCCAGCAGGAGAGACGGGAAAGGAGAGACCCAGTACTTC | CASRRDGKGETQYF
TRBJ1-5 | - | - | TRBV4-3 | TGCGCCAGCAGCCCGGACGGGAATCTCTATCAGCCCCAGCATTTT | CASSPDGNLYQPQHF
TRBJ2-3 | - | few | TRBV2 | TGTGCCAGCAGTGCTCTAGTAGGCTACCCATCGCAGTATTTT | CASSALVGYPSQYF
TRBJ1-2 | - | few | TRBV29-1 | TGCAGCGTTGAAGCCCAGTTGGGCGACTATGGCTACACCTTC | CSVEAQLGDYGYTF
TRBJ1-2 | - | few | TRBV6-6 | TGTGCCAGCAGCCTAGGGGTCAACTATGGCTACACCTTC | CASSLGVNYGYTF
TRBJ2-4 | - | few | TRBV12-3/TRBV12-4 | TGTGCCAGCAGCCGCCGGTTGTCTATTCAGTACTTC | CASSRRLSIQYF
TRBJ2-3 | TRBD1 | few | TRBV3-1/TRBV3-2 | TGTGCCAGCAGCCAAGCAAACCGGGACAGGGGGTCAGATACGCAGTATTTT | CASSQANRDRGSDTQYF
TRBJ1-2 | - | - | TRBV6-6 | TGTGCCAGCAGTTACGCTCTGAAGGAGAGCGGAGGCTACACCTTC | CASSYALKESGGYTF
TRBJ2-7 | TRBD1 | - | TRBV9 | TGTGCCAGCAGCGTAGGAGGGACAGGGGGGACAGCGCAGTACTTC | CASSVGGTGGTAQYF
TRBJ1-2 | - | - | TRBV5-4 | TGTGCCAGCAGCGCCCCCACAGGACCCTATGGCTACACCTTC | CASSAPTGPYGYTF
TRBJ1-2 | TRBD1 | - | TRBV5-6 | TGTGCCAGCAGCTTTGGTACGGGACAGGGAAATTATGGCTACACCTTC | CASSFGTGQGNYGYTF
TRBJ2-5 | TRBD2 | - | TRBV3-1/TRBV3-2 | TGTGCCAGCAGCCAAGAGAAACGGGGGGGCAAAGAGACCCAGTACTTC | CASSQEKRGGKETQYF
TRBJ2-1 | - | few | TRBV29-1 | TGCAGCGTTGACAGGCTGCAGGGTGAGCAGTTCTTC | CSVDRLQGEQFF
TRBJ2-1 | - | - | TRBV21-1 | TGTGCCAGCAGCATACTAGCGGGACGGGACAATGAGCAGTTCTTC | CASSILAGRDNEQFF
TRBJ2-7 | - | - | TRBV7-3 | TGTGCCAGCAGCATTCGCCGGGGCTACGAGCAGTACTTC | CASSIRRGYEQYF
TRBJ1-4 | - | - | TRBV5-1 | TGCGCCAGCAGCCCTCTAGCGACGGGAGGGGAAAAACTGTTTTTT | CASSPLATGGEKLFF
TRBJ2-2 | TRBD1 | - | TRBV7-9 | TGTGCCAGCAGCCCCCGGACAGGGGACACCGGGGAGCTGTTTTTT | CASSPRTGDTGELFF
TRBJ2-1 | TRBD1 | - | TRBV28 | TGTGCCAGCAGTCTAACGAACGACAGGGTTGAGTTCTTC | CASSLTNDRVEFF
TRBJ1-3 | - | few | TRBV11-2 | TGTGCCAGCAGCTCATCCATAACAAGAAACACCATATATTTT | CASSSSITRNTIYF
TRBJ2-5 | TRBD2 | - | TRBV5-1 | TGCGCCAGCAGCTTGTTGTCTAGCGGGTCCCAAGAGACCCAGTACTTC | CASSLLSSGSQETQYF